The 9 T cell receptor beta chains in this list originate from one sample, sequenced in a study of metastatic and nonmetastatic thyroid tumors (TCRdb year 2020). Preparation of the library involved PCR. The sequencer was an Illumina HiSeq 4000. In-frame beta chains were kept once TCRdb had trimmed the public reads at Q25 with fastp and called clones with MiXCR. The sample table shows 30,000 or so clones, and roughly 17% are seen once. Around 4.4% of the sample rests with the top ten. No patient had received any treatment before thyroid surgery. The source material was blood. Receptors originate from a female donor with papillary thyroid cancer or a benign thyroid nodule (not recorded which). Some clones in this sample may be carry-over from other donors' samples.

As to this clone: One end of the junction is discordant with germline, which a read error may explain. The chain couples TRBV4-2 to TRBJ2-1, with D possibly being TRBD1 or TRBD2 (6 bases each). Germline CDR1 LGHNA, CDR2 YNFKEQ. There are 15 residues in the CDR3. The CDR3: CASSPGAGWYNEQFF. The CDR3 DNA reads as TGTGCCAGCAGCCCGGGGGCGGGGTGGTACAATGAGCAGTTCTTT.

This clone has ten or more counts. The J gene is TRBJ2-5, the V gene TRBV6-5; the D gene is possibly TRBD1 (6 bases). V lost 0 bases, J lost 2 bases, and 7 bases lay in between. This CDR3 contains 14 residues. Looked up from germline, CDR1 is MNHEY and CDR2 is SVGAGI. The CDR3 loop is CASSYSTGQETQYF. CDR3 DNA sequence: TGTGCCAGCAGTTACTCAACAGGGCAAGAGACCCAGTACTTC.

This clone came up many times. The CDR3 region is CASSSYGLADDNEQFF. For the CDR3, the DNA is TGTGCCAGCAGCTCCTATGGACTAGCGGATGACAATGAGCAGTTCTTC. The chain joins TRBV6-1 to TRBJ2-1; TRBD2 matches 10 bases. CDR1 is MNHNS and CDR2 is SASEGT in the germline V gene. The CDR3 sequence is 16 residues long. V lost 6 bases, J lost 5 bases, and 10 bases stayed unmatched.

This clone was picked up many times. The chain couples TRBV7-8 to TRBJ1-6; D not certain. CDR1 and CDR2 (germline): SGHVS, FQNEAQ. The CDR3 is 18 residues long. Trimming cost V 5 bases and J 0 bases, with 17 bases left between them. The CDR3 bases are TGTGCCAGCAGCAAGAGGTCCCCGGCCAGCTCCTATAATTCACCCCTCCACTTT. Encoded protein: CASSKRSPASSYNSPLHF.

This clone was seen a handful of times. This chain uses TRBV19 with TRBJ2-7, with 11 bases fitting TRBD2. This CDR3 spans 15 amino acids. The V gene end was trimmed by 2 bases and the J gene end by 4 bases; junction bases not matched to a gene: 4. From germline, CDR1 is LNHDA and CDR2 SQIVND (reference sequence). In DNA form, the CDR3 reads TGTGCCAGTAGTATACAAACTAGCGGGAGTTACGAGCAGTACTTC. It codes for CASSIQTSGSYEQYF. The full variable domain, in which reference TRBV19 and TRBJ2-7 provide the parts outside the CDR3, is DGGITQSPKYLFRKEGQNVTLSCEQNLNHDAMYWYRQDPGQGLRLIYYSQIVNDFQKGDIAEGYSVSREKKESFPLTVTSAQKNPTAFYLCASSIQTSGSYEQYFGPGTRLTVT.

In this sample, this clone turned up many times. The genes are TRBV7-2 and TRBJ2-1; D gene uncertain. V shed 3 bases and J shed 0 bases, with 9 bases lying between them. The CDR3 has 15 amino acids. Germline assignment: CDR1 SGHTA and CDR2 FQGNSA. For the CDR3, the DNA is TGTGCCAGCAGCTTTTACGCGGTCTCCTACAATGAGCAGTTCTTC. Protein sequence: CASSFYAVSYNEQFF.

This clone was observed a handful of times. The gene calls are TRBV6-2 or TRBV6-3 and TRBJ2-1; D is undetermined. This CDR3 region has 11 residues. The germline V gene has CDR1 MNHEY and CDR2 SVGEGT. Trimming left V 2 bases short and J 10 bases short, with 6 bases between. CDR3 in amino acids: CASSYGIEQFF. The CDR3 region has the DNA TGTGCCAGCAGTTACGGGATCGAGCAGTTCTTC.

This clone was detected ten times or more. The identical CDR3 is also encoded by other nucleotide sequences in the sample. The chain carries TRBV2 and TRBJ1-4; TRBD1 is a possible D gene (5 bases). Germline V CDR1 and CDR2: SNHLY, FYNNEI. V lost 2 bases and J 4 bases, leaving 11 bases between the germline ends. This CDR3 has 15 amino acids. The CDR3: CASSELSRVNEKLFF. The CDR3 nucleotides are TGTGCCAGCAGTGAATTGAGCAGGGTTAATGAAAAACTGTTTTTT.

The sample holds many counts of this clone. V usage is TRBV5-1 and J usage is TRBJ2-2, with TRBD1 matching over 8 bases. The ends lost 5 bases at V and 3 bases at J; junction bases unmatched: 0. Per the germline V gene, CDR1 is SGHRS and CDR2 is YFSETQ. The CDR3 has 13 residues. In nucleotides, the CDR3 is TGCGCCAGCAGGACAGGGGACACCGGGGAGCTGTTTTTT. Protein sequence: CASRTGDTGELFF.